One T cell receptor beta chain is described in this entry. Its specificity is unknown. This sample stems from a study of persistence of HIV-infected CD4 T cells. This was the immunoSEQ version 4 assay in survey mode. Clones were read by immunoSEQ multiplex PCR, and TCRdb kept only the in-frame ones, dropping some. The sample lists 30,000 to 45,000 clones; about 84% were seen once. Cells were stimulated with overlapping HIV-1 Gag 15-mer peptides. CD40L-negative CD69-negative CD45RO-high memory CD4+ T cells were sorted as populations depleted of antigen-responding cells. Plasma HIV-1 RNA stayed below 50 copies/mL for at least 4 years. V lost 5 bases, J lost 4 bases, and 14 bases lay in between. CDR1 is LNHDA, CDR2 SQIVND, per germline (reference sequence). The CDR3 has 14 amino acids.

The material sequenced was cultured CD4+ T cells from PBMCs, taken from a patient who received antiretroviral therapy. This chain connects TRBV19 to TRBJ1-2; weak D call: TRBD1 (5 bases). This sequence originates from an adult with HIV. The donor label of this sample is uncertain. In nucleotides, the CDR3 is TGTGCCAGTAGTGACCGGGACTCGGTCTATGGCTACACCTTC. This codes for CASSDRDSVYGYTF.